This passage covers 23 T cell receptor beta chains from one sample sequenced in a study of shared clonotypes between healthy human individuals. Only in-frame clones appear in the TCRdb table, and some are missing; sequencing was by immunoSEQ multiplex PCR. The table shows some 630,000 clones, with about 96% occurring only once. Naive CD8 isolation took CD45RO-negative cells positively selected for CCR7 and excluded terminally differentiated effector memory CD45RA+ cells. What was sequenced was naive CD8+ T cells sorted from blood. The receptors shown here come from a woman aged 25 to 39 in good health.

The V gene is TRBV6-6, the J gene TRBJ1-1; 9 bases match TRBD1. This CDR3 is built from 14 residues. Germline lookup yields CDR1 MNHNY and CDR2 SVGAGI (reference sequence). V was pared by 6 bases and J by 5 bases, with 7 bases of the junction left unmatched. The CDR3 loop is CASSRTGGRTEAFF. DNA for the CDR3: TGTGCCAGCAGCCGAACAGGGGGCCGAACTGAAGCTTTCTTT.

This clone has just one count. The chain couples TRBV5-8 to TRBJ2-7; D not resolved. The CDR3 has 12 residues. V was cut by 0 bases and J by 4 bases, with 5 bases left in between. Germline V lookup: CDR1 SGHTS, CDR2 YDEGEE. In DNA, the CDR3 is TGTGCCAGCAGCTTGGTGGTTTACGAGCAGTACTTC. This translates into CASSLVVYEQYF.

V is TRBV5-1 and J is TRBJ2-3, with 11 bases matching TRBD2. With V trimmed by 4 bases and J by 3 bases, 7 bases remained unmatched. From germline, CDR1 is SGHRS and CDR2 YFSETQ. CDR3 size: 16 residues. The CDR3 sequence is CASSTATSGTTDTQYF. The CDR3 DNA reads TGCGCCAGCAGCACAGCGACTAGCGGGACTACAGATACGCAGTATTTT.

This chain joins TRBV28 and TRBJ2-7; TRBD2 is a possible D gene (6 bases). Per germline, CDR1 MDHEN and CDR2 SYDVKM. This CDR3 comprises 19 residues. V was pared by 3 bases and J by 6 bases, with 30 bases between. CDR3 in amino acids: CASSFQSVQTRGIPFEQYF. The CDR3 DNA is TGTGCCAGCAGTTTCCAAAGTGTACAGACTAGGGGAATTCCCTTCGAGCAGTACTTC. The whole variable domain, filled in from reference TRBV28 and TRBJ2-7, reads DVKVTQSSRYLVKRTGEKVFLECVQDMDHENMFWYRQDPGLGLRLIYFSYDVKMKEKGDIPEGYSVSREKKERFSLILESASTNQTSMYLCASSFQSVQTRGIPFEQYFGPGTRLTVT.

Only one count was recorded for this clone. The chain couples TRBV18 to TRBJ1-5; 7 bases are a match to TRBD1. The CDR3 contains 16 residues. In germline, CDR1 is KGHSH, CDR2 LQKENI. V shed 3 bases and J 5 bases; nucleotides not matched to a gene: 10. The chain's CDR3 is CASSPGQDLRDQPQHF. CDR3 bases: TGTGCCAGCTCACCCGGACAGGATCTAAGAGATCAGCCCCAGCATTTT.

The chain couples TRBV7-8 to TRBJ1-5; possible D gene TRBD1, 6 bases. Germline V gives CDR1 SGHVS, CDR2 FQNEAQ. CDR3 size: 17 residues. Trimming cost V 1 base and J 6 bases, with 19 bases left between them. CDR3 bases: TGTGCCAGCAGCTTAGGAGAGACAGGTCCTTTGGCTCAGCCCCAGCATTTT. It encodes CASSLGETGPLAQPQHF.

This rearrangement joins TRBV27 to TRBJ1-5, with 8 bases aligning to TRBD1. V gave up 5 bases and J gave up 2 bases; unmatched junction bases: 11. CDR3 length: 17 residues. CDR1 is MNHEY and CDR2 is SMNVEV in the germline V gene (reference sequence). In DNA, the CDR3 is TGTGCCAGCAGTCCTTGGACAGGGTCGATGGGCAATCAGCCCCAGCATTTT. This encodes CASSPWTGSMGNQPQHF.

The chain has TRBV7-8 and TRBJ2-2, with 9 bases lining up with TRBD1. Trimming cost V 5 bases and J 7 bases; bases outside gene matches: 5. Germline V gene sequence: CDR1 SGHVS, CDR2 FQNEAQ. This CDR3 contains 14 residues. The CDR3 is CASSLGTGYGELFF. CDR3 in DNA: TGTGCCAGCAGCCTCGGGACAGGGTACGGGGAGCTGTTTTTT.

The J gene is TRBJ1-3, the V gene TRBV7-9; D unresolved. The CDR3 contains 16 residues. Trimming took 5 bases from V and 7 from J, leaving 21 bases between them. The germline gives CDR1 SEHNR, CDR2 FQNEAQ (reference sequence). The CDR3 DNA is TGTGCCAGCAGCCACGCCGAGCTTTATGGAAGGAACACCATATATTTT. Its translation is CASSHAELYGRNTIYF.

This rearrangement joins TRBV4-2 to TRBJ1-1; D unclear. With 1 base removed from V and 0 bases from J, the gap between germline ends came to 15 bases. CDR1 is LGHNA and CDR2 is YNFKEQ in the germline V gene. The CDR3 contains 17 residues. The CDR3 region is CASSQVPLEEVNTEAFF. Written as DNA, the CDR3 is TGTGCCAGCAGCCAAGTCCCACTGGAGGAAGTGAACACTGAAGCTTTCTTT.

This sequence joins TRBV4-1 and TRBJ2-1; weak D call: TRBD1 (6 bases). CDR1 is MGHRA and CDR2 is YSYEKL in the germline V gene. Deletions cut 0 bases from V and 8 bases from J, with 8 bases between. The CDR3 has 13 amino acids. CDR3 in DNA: TGCGCCAGCAGCCAAGAACAGGGTGATGAGCAGTTCTTC. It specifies CASSQEQGDEQFF.

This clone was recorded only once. This CDR3 is CASSMTSNPYGYTF. The CDR3 DNA is TGTGCCAGCAGTATGACCTCAAACCCCTATGGCTACACCTTC. This rearrangement joins TRBV28 to TRBJ1-2, with D unresolved. CDR3 length: 14 amino acids. From germline, CDR1 is MDHEN and CDR2 SYDVKM. V lost 5 bases and J 4 bases, leaving 14 bases between the germline ends.

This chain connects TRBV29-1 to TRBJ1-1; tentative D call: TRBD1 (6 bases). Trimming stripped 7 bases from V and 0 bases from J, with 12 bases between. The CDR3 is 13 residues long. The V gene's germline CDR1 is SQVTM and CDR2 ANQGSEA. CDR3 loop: CSALTGVNTEAFF. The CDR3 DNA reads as TGCAGCGCCCTGACAGGCGTGAACACTGAAGCTTTCTTT.

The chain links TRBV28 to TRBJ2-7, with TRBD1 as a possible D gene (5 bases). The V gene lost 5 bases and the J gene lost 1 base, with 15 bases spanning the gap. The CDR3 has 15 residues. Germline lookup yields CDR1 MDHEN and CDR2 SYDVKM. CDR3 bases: TGTGCCAGCAGTCTCACTGGGGCATCATCCTACGAGCAGTACTTC. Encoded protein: CASSLTGASSYEQYF.

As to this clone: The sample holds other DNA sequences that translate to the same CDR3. The CDR3 nucleotides read TGTGCCAGCAGTCCGCGGGTGTCCTACGAGCAGTACTTC. Protein sequence: CASSPRVSYEQYF. V usage is TRBV28 and J usage is TRBJ2-7, with D possibly TRBD2 on 5 matching bases. The CDR3 runs 13 residues. Germline lookup yields CDR1 MDHEN and CDR2 SYDVKM. V was cut by 5 bases and J by 1 base, with 9 bases left in between.

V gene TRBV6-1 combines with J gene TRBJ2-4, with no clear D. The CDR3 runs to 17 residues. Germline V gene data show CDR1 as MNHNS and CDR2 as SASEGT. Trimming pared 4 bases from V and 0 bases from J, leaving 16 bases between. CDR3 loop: CASSGPGREIAKNIQYF. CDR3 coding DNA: TGTGCCAGCAGTGGACCGGGCAGAGAAATAGCCAAAAACATTCAGTACTTC.

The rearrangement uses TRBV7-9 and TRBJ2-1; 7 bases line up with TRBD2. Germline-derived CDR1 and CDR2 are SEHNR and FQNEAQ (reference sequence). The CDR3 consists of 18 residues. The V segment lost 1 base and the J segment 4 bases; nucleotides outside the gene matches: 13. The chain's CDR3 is CASSLGVGAGLNYNEQFF. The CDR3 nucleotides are TGTGCCAGCAGCTTAGGTGTTGGAGCGGGACTCAATTACAATGAGCAGTTCTTC.

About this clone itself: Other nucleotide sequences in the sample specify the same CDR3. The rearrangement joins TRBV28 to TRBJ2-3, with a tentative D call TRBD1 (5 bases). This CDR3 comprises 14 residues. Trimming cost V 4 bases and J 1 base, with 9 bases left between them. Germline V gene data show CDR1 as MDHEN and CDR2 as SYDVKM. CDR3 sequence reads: CASSWTTGTDTQYF. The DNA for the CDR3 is TGTGCCAGCAGTTGGACAACCGGCACAGATACGCAGTATTTT.

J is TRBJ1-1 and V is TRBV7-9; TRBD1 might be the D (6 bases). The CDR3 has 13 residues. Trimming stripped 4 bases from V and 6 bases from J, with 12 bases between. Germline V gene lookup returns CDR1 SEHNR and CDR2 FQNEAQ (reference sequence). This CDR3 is CASSSAGDSEAFF. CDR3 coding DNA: TGTGCCAGCAGCTCCGCAGGGGATTCTGAAGCTTTCTTT.

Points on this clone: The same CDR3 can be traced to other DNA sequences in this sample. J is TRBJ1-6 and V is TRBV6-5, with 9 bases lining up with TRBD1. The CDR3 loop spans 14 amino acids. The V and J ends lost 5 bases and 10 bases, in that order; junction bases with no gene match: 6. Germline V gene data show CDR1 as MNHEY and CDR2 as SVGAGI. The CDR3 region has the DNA TGTGCCAGCAGTCCGGGGACAGGGAACTCACCCCTCCACTTT. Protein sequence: CASSPGTGNSPLHF.

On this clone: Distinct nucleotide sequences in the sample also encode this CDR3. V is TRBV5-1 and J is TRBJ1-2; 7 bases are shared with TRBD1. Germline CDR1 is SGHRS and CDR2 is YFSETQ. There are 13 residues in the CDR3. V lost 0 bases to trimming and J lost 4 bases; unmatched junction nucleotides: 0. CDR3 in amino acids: CASSLEGAYGYTF. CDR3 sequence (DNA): TGCGCCAGCAGCTTGGAGGGGGCCTATGGCTACACCTTC.

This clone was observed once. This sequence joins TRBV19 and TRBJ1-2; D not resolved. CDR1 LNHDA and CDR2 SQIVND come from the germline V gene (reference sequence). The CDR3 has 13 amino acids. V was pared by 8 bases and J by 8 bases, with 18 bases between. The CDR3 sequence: CASQGGSGSGYTF. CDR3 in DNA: TGTGCCAGTCAAGGAGGGTCAGGTTCGGGCTACACCTTC.

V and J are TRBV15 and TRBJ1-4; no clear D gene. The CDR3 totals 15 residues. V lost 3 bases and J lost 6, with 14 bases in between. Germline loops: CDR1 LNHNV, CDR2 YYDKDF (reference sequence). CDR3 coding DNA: TGTGCCACCAGCAGGGTGGGGATGCCTGATGAAAAACTGTTTTTT. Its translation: CATSRVGMPDEKLFF.